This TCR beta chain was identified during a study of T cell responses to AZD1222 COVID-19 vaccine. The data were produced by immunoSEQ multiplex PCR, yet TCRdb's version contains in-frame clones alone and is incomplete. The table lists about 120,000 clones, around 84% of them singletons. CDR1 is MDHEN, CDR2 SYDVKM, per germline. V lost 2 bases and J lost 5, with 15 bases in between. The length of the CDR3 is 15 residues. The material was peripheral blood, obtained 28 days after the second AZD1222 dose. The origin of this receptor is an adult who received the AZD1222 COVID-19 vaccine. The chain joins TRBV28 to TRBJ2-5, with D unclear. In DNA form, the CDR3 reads TGTGCCAGCAGTTTAGGTGAAGGGTATCCGGAGACCCAGTACTTC. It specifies CASSLGEGYPETQYF.